These 9 T cell receptor beta chains were sequenced from one sample in a study of regulatory T cells in long-lasting Graves disease. To make TCR beta libraries, researchers used iRepertoire HTBI primers and Arm-PCR of CDR3 regions. TCRdb re-called the multiplex PCR reads through MiXCR, storing one row per CDR3 protein. The sample lists hundreds of thousands of distinct CDR3 sequences, about 30% occurring once. The time point denotes: persistent/refractory GD, antithyroid drugs over 5 years with positive TRAb. The TCR library was made from RNA extracted from PBMCs. The sample in question was peripheral blood mononuclear cells (PBMCs), obtained when the disease was refractory, from a patient treated with antithyroid drugs. These TCRs come from a female donor with Graves disease.

This clonotype showed up just a few times. The genes are TRBV2 and TRBJ1-2, with a tentative D call TRBD1 (5 bases). Per germline, CDR1 SNHLY and CDR2 FYNNEI. V shed 5 bases and J shed 2 bases, with 12 bases lying between them. This CDR3 comprises 14 residues. CDR3 bases: TGTGCCAGCAGTTCAGGGAGGGGAAACTATGGCTACACCTTC. Protein product: CASSSGRGNYGYTF. The variable domain in full, with the rest retrieved from reference TRBV2 and TRBJ1-2, is EPEVTQTPSHQVTQMGQEVILRCVPISNHLYFYWYRQILGQKVEFLVSFYNNEISEKSEIFDDQFSVERPDGSNFTLKIRSTKLEDSAMYFCASSSGRGNYGYTFGSGTRLTVV.

The CDR3 sequence: CASSRGRANTEAFF. The CDR3 region has the DNA TGTGCCAGTAGTAGGGGCAGGGCCAACACTGAAGCTTTCTTT. This chain uses TRBV19 with TRBJ1-1, with D possibly TRBD1 on 5 matching bases. The CDR3 covers 14 residues. Trimming took 4 bases from V and 2 from J, leaving 11 bases between them. Germline assignment: CDR1 LNHDA and CDR2 SQIVND (reference sequence).

V usage is TRBV20-1 and J usage is TRBJ2-7; no clear D. Germline values: CDR1 DFQATT, CDR2 SNEGSKA (reference sequence). CDR3 length: 12 amino acids. With 5 bases removed from V and 0 bases from J, the gap between germline ends came to 8 bases. Written as DNA, the CDR3 is TGCAGTGCTCTCGGGCCCTCCTACGAGCAGTACTTC. It is translated as CSALGPSYEQYF.

This clonotype was seen a handful of times. The V call is TRBV19, the J call TRBJ2-5; 8 positions agree with TRBD2. CDR3 length: 19 amino acids. The V and J ends lost 6 bases and 3 bases, in that order; junction bases with no gene match: 21. The germline gives CDR1 LNHDA, CDR2 SQIVND (reference sequence). The CDR3 loop is CASRIPGLGLANNEETQYF. In DNA form, the CDR3 reads TGTGCCAGTAGGATCCCGGGCCTCGGACTAGCTAATAACGAAGAGACCCAGTACTTC.

The sample holds many counts of this clonotype. Compared with germline, one end of the junction differs, possibly owing to a read error. The chain joins TRBV5-1 to TRBJ1-2; 12 bases are shared with TRBD1. Germline assignment: CDR1 SGHRS and CDR2 YFSETQ. This CDR3 is 14 amino acids long. CDR3 DNA: TGTGCCAGCAGTTTGGGACAGGGGGCGGGTGGCTACACCTTC. Protein sequence: CASSLGQGAGGYTF.

V usage is TRBV9 and J usage is TRBJ1-1; D not resolved. The germline gives CDR1 SGDLS, CDR2 YYNGEE. V was clipped by 3 bases and J by 0 bases, with 12 bases between them. This CDR3 has 15 residues. The CDR3 region has the DNA TGTGCCAGCAGCGCCTCCCCTTCTATGAACACTGAAGCTTTCTTT. Amino acid sequence: CASSASPSMNTEAFF.

This clonotype was counted a few times. The V and J genes are TRBV20-1 and TRBJ2-4; D uncertain. The V gene lost 2 bases and the J gene lost 2 bases, with 13 bases spanning the gap. Germline V lookup: CDR1 DFQATT, CDR2 SNEGSKA (reference sequence). This CDR3 region has 15 residues. The CDR3 is CSARLIESTKNIQYF. Here the CDR3 DNA reads TGCAGTGCTAGACTTATAGAATCAACCAAAAACATTCAGTACTTC.

The chain carries TRBV7-3 and TRBJ2-1, with 8 bases aligning to TRBD2. The V and J ends lost 3 bases and 4 bases, in that order; junction bases with no gene match: 8. Looked up from germline, CDR1 is SGHTA and CDR2 is FQGTGA. The CDR3 is made up of 16 amino acids. CDR3 region: CASSFSPGLAYNEQFF. DNA of the CDR3: TGTGCCAGCAGCTTCTCTCCAGGACTAGCTTACAATGAGCAGTTCTTC.

This clonotype was found many times. The DNA for the CDR3 is TGCAGTGCTGCTGGGGAAGAGACCCAGTACTTC. Translating it yields CSAAGEETQYF. This chain uses TRBV20-1 with TRBJ2-5; D call uncertain. The CDR3 has 11 amino acids. Germline values: CDR1 DFQATT, CDR2 SNEGSKA (reference sequence). V was clipped by 5 bases and J by 3 bases, with 7 bases between them.